One T cell receptor (beta chain) is described in this entry. Its antigen is undetermined. A read error may produce the germline difference seen at one junction end. The CDR3 has 14 amino acids. Germline CDR1 is SGHRS and CDR2 is YFSETQ. This record belongs to a study of CD8+CD57+ T cells in acquired aplastic anemia. Study overall: Average DNA yield from sorted CD4+ and CD8+ cells was around 3.2 ug.

Study-wide results and caveats: A significant difference in CD8+ Simpson's diversity between patients and controls was not found. The number of CD8+ CDR3 sequences shared by patients and controls was twenty-nine.

Genomic DNA, the template, was used for profiling of the TCR beta VDJ and CDR3. MiXCR, run by TCRdb on the reads, gives a single entry per CDR3 protein. Of about 190,000 distinct CDR3 sequences in the sample, about half were seen once. The receptor was derived from a human donor in good health, serving as a control. The sequenced sample was sorted CD4+, CD8+, or CD8+CD57+ T cells (not recorded which) from PBMCs. The rearrangement uses TRBV5-1 and TRBJ2-7; D is unclear. In DNA, the CDR3 is TGTGCCAGCAGCACTGAATGGGCCAGATACGAGCAGTACTTC. As protein: CASSTEWARYEQYF.